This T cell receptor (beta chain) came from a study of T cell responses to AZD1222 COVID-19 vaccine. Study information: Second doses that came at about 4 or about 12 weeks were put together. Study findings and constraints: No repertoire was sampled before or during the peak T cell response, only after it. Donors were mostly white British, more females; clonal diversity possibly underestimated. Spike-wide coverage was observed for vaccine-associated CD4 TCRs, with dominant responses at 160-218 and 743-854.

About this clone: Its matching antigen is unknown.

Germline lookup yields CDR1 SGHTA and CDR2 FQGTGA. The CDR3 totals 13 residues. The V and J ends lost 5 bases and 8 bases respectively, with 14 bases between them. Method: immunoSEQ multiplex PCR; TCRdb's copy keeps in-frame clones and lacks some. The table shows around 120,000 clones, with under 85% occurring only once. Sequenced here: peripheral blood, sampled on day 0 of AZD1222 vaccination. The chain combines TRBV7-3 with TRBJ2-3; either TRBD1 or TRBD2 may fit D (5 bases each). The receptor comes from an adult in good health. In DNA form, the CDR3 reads TGTGCCAGCAGCCCGGGGCGGGTGTTTACGCAGTATTTT. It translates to CASSPGRVFTQYF. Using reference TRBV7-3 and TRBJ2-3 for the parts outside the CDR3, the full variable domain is GAGVSQTPSNKVTEKGKYVELRCDPISGHTALYWYRQSLGQGPEFLIYFQGTGAADDSGLPNDRFFAVRPEGSVSTLKIQRTERGDSAVYLCASSPGRVFTQYFGPGTRLTVL.